These 27 T cell receptor beta chains came from one sample sequenced in a study of T cell responses to AZD1222 COVID-19 vaccine. Sequencing used immunoSEQ multiplex PCR; TCRdb keeps in-frame clones, though not all of them. Of approximately 160,000 clones listed, over 75% were seen once; the top ten hold approximately 2.8%. Sequencing was performed on peripheral blood, taken on day 0 of AZD1222 vaccination. Every receptor here comes from an adult in good health.

V is TRBV10-2 and J is TRBJ1-4; D gene uncertain. CDR3 size: 15 residues. Germline V CDR1 and CDR2: WSHSY, SAAADI. V dropped 4 bases and J dropped 0 bases, with 9 bases sitting between them. The CDR3 sequence is CASSGPTATNEKLFF. The CDR3 region has the DNA TGCGCCAGCAGTGGACCAACTGCAACTAATGAAAAACTGTTTTTT.

This clone was counted between two and nine times. The chain uses TRBV19 and TRBJ2-2, with 9 bases aligning to TRBD2. Germline CDR1 LNHDA, CDR2 SQIVND (reference sequence). V was clipped by 3 bases and J by 5 bases; unmatched bases: 7. The CDR3 spans 16 residues. The CDR3: CASSIGLAGRTGELFF. The DNA of the CDR3 is TGTGCCAGTAGTATCGGGCTAGCGGGAAGGACCGGGGAGCTGTTTTTT.

This sequence joins TRBV4-1 and TRBJ1-2; D gene unclear. V was trimmed by 0 bases and J by 7 bases, leaving 15 bases between them. The CDR3 length is 15 residues. Germline loops: CDR1 MGHRA, CDR2 YSYEKL. The CDR3 DNA is TGCGCCAGCAGCCAAGATGAGCCGCTAGCGCGTGGCTACACCTTC. This codes for CASSQDEPLARGYTF.

The rearrangement uses TRBV6-2 or TRBV6-3 and TRBJ2-7, with TRBD1 matching over 8 bases. The trim removed 5 bases at V and 2 bases at J, leaving 5 bases unmatched. In germline, CDR1 is MNHEY, CDR2 SVGEGT. This CDR3 comprises 14 residues. For the CDR3, the DNA is TGTGCCAGCAGTACAAGGACAGGGACCTACGAGCAGTACTTC. This sequence encodes CASSTRTGTYEQYF.

The rearrangement joins TRBV24-1 to TRBJ2-3; D ambiguous. The CDR3 spans 14 residues. Deletions cut 4 bases from V and 6 bases from J, with 13 bases between. Per the germline V gene, CDR1 is KGHDR and CDR2 is SFDVKD. The CDR3 loop reads CATSDPPPSDTQYF. The CDR3 nucleotides read TGTGCCACCAGTGACCCCCCCCCATCCGATACGCAGTATTTT.

V usage is TRBV23-1 and J usage is TRBJ1-2; 7 nucleotides match TRBD1. TRBV23-1 is designated an ORF whose function remains uncertain. The J segment lost 4 bases and the V segment lost 1 base, leaving 6 bases of the junction unmatched. There are 15 residues in the CDR3. DNA for the CDR3: TGCGCCAGCAGTCAATTGGGACAGAGAATCTATGGCTACACCTTC. Residues: CASSQLGQRIYGYTF.

The chain links TRBV7-6 to TRBJ2-3, with D possibly matching TRBD2 (5 bases). CDR1 and CDR2 (germline): SGHVS, FNYEAQ. The CDR3 consists of 15 residues. V shed 0 bases and J shed 1 base, with 8 bases lying between them. CDR3 amino acids: CASSLAGSGTDTQYF. CDR3 in DNA: TGTGCCAGCAGCTTAGCGGGTAGCGGCACAGATACGCAGTATTTT.

This chain links TRBV6-2 or TRBV6-3 with TRBJ1-4, with 8 bases matching TRBD1. Losses at the gene ends were 2 bases for V and 4 bases for J; bases not matched to a gene: 3. CDR3 length: 15 residues. Germline V CDR1 and CDR2: MNHEY, SVGEGT. CDR3 region: CASSYGTGGNEKLFF. The CDR3 nucleotides are TGTGCCAGCAGTTACGGGACAGGCGGTAATGAAAAACTGTTTTTT.

V and J are TRBV7-2 and TRBJ2-1; D is possibly TRBD1 (6 bases). Trimming left V 5 bases short and J 2 bases short, with 16 bases between. Germline V gene lookup returns CDR1 SGHTA and CDR2 FQGNSA. The CDR3 is 16 residues long. Here the CDR3 DNA reads TGTGCCAGCAGCGCAATACTAGGGGGTGCCTACAATGAGCAGTTCTTC. It specifies CASSAILGGAYNEQFF. The full variable domain, in which reference TRBV7-2 and TRBJ2-1 provide the parts outside the CDR3, is GAGVSQSPSNKVTEKGKDVELRCDPISGHTALYWYRQSLGQGLEFLIYFQGNSAPDKSGLPSDRFSAERTGGSVSTLTIQRTQQEDSAVYLCASSAILGGAYNEQFFGPGTRLTVL.

This chain uses TRBV21-1 with TRBJ2-7; the table assigns TRBD2, which was not confirmed against the DNA. TRBV21-1 is designated a pseudogene. The CDR3 length is 15 residues. The CDR3 reads CASSKRGNLVYEQYF. The CDR3 nucleotides are TGTGCCAGCAGCAAGCGGGGCAACCTCGTCTACGAGCAGTACTTC.

The CDR3 here is CASSWNRADTQYF. As DNA, the CDR3 is TGTGCCAGCAGCTGGAATAGGGCCGATACGCAGTATTTT. The chain combines TRBV7-3 with TRBJ2-3; unclear D gene. V was clipped by 4 bases and J by 6 bases, with 11 bases between them. CDR1 and CDR2 from the germline V gene are SGHTA and FQGTGA. The CDR3 consists of 13 residues.

In regard to this clone: Other DNA sequences within the sample encode an identical CDR3. The chain links TRBV11-3 to TRBJ2-5; D remains ambiguous. Trimming pared 5 bases from V and 1 base from J, leaving 11 bases between. Germline loops: CDR1 SGHNT, CDR2 YENEEA. The CDR3 sequence is 14 residues long. The CDR3: CASSPGGSQETQYF. Here the CDR3 DNA reads TGTGCCAGCAGCCCGGGTGGCAGCCAAGAGACCCAGTACTTC.

The chain carries TRBV7-9 and TRBJ2-7, with D maybe TRBD1 (5 bases). V was clipped by 4 bases and J by 3 bases, with 7 bases between them. The V gene's germline CDR1 is SEHNR and CDR2 FQNEAQ (reference sequence). The CDR3 contains 12 residues. The CDR3 loop is CASSSTDYEQYF. CDR3 coding DNA: TGTGCCAGCAGCTCGACAGACTACGAGCAGTACTTC.

This clone turned up a few times. This chain links TRBV2 with TRBJ2-2; either TRBD1 or TRBD2 may fit D (5 bases each). CDR1 is SNHLY and CDR2 is FYNNEI in the germline V gene. The CDR3 contains 16 residues. The V end lost 7 bases, the J end lost 6 bases, and 21 bases lay between the germline ends. CDR3 nucleotides: TGTGCCAGCACCTCAGGGCGGGTTGTGGGTGCCGGGGAGCTGTTTTTT. Translating gives CASTSGRVVGAGELFF.

The gene calls are TRBV6-5 and TRBJ1-4; D call uncertain. Trimming left V 6 bases short and J 8 bases short, with 7 bases between. The CDR3 runs to 11 residues. Germline assignment: CDR1 MNHEY and CDR2 SVGAGI. CDR3 nucleotides: TGTGCCAGCAGGATGCAAGAAAAACTGTTTTTT. As protein: CASRMQEKLFF.

The chain is built from TRBV9 and TRBJ1-4; D not resolved. From germline, CDR1 is SGDLS and CDR2 YYNGEE. There are 15 residues in the CDR3. V lost 0 bases and J 8 bases, leaving 14 bases between the germline ends. CDR3 DNA sequence: TGTGCCAGCAGCGTAGACGGGCTAGAGCGCGAAAAACTGTTTTTT. Translating gives CASSVDGLEREKLFF.

The rearrangement uses TRBV9 and TRBJ1-3; 9 bases are shared with TRBD1. The germline V gene has CDR1 SGDLS and CDR2 YYNGEE. The CDR3 runs 13 residues. J was trimmed by 8 bases and V by 3 bases; bases with no gene match: 3. The CDR3 region has the DNA TGTGCCAGCAGCGCGGGACAGGGAGACACCATATATTTT. Translation: CASSAGQGDTIYF.

The chain joins TRBV7-9 to TRBJ2-1; D unclear. Trimming took 3 bases from V and 7 from J, leaving 16 bases between them. Looked up from germline, CDR1 is SEHNR and CDR2 is FQNEAQ (reference sequence). This CDR3 is 15 amino acids long. CDR3 residues: CASSLNYPPENEQFF. The CDR3 bases are TGTGCCAGCAGCTTGAACTACCCCCCGGAAAATGAGCAGTTCTTC.

The V and J genes are TRBV5-4 and TRBJ1-1; D gene uncertain. Trimming stripped 4 bases from V and 0 bases from J, with 16 bases between. CDR3 length: 16 residues. Germline V gene lookup returns CDR1 SGHNT and CDR2 YYREEE (reference sequence). The DNA for the CDR3 is TGTGCCAGCAGCCCACCACCCGGTTACATGAACACTGAAGCTTTCTTT. It specifies CASSPPPGYMNTEAFF.

This chain uses TRBV11-3 with TRBJ1-1; 8 bases are a match to TRBD1. Germline CDR1 is SGHNT and CDR2 is YENEEA. The ends lost 0 bases at V and 4 bases at J; junction bases unmatched: 7. The CDR3 is 16 residues long. The DNA for the CDR3 is TGTGCCAGCAGCTTAGATGGACAGGGATTTGCCACTGAAGCTTTCTTT. Protein sequence: CASSLDGQGFATEAFF. The full variable domain, its missing parts supplied by reference TRBV11-3 and TRBJ1-1, is EAGVVQSPRYKIIEKKQPVAFWCNPISGHNTLYWYLQNLGQGPELLIRYENEEAVDDSQLPKDRFSAERLKGVDSTLKIQPAELGDSAVYLCASSLDGQGFATEAFFGQGTRLTVV.

V gene TRBV7-3 combines with J gene TRBJ1-2; 9 bases align to TRBD1. The germline V gene encodes CDR1 SGHTA and CDR2 FQGTGA. The CDR3 covers 13 residues. Trimming cost V 5 bases and J 7 bases; bases outside gene matches: 5. CDR3 coding DNA: TGTGCCAGCAGCAAAACAGGGGGCTCTGGCTACACCTTC. It yields the protein CASSKTGGSGYTF.

CDR3 DNA: TGTGCCAGCAGCTCCCCGATCCGGGACAGCGTTTATAATCAGCCCCAGCATTTT. Its translation is CASSSPIRDSVYNQPQHF. The gene calls are TRBV7-3 and TRBJ1-5; 7 bases map to TRBD1. CDR3 length: 18 amino acids. Trimming removed 4 bases from V and 4 bases from J; junction bases left unmatched: 16. In germline, CDR1 is SGHTA, CDR2 FQGTGA.

The V and J genes are TRBV7-2 and TRBJ1-2; TRBD1 might be the D (5 bases). Trimming pared 1 base from V and 4 bases from J, leaving 10 bases between. Germline V CDR1 and CDR2: SGHTA, FQGNSA. The CDR3 has 14 residues. The CDR3 DNA reads as TGTGCCAGCAGCTTAGATTCGGGGGGCTATGGCTACACCTTC. Its translation: CASSLDSGGYGYTF.

The V call is TRBV15, the J call TRBJ2-2; D gene ambiguous. In germline, CDR1 is LNHNV, CDR2 YYDKDF (reference sequence). V was cut by 0 bases and J by 4 bases, with 6 bases left in between. This CDR3 is built from 14 residues. CDR3 sequence reads: CATSRDSSTGELFF. The CDR3 region has the DNA TGTGCCACCAGCAGAGATTCCAGCACCGGGGAGCTGTTTTTT.

The chain employs TRBV5-1 and TRBJ1-1, with D tentatively TRBD1 (5 bases). The CDR3 is 16 residues long. Per germline, CDR1 SGHRS and CDR2 YFSETQ. V was clipped by 3 bases and J by 1 base, with 16 bases between them. The CDR3 spells CASSSISGHRNTEAFF. CDR3 DNA sequence: TGCGCCAGCAGCTCCATCTCCGGACACAGGAACACTGAAGCTTTCTTT. The whole variable domain, filled in from reference TRBV5-1 and TRBJ1-1, reads KAGVTQTPRYLIKTRGQQVTLSCSPISGHRSVSWYQQTPGQGLQFLFEYFSETQRNKGNFPGRFSGRQFSNSRSEMNVSTLELGDSALYLCASSSISGHRNTEAFFGQGTRLTVV.

V usage is TRBV18 and J usage is TRBJ2-7, with D perhaps TRBD1 (6 bases). The CDR3 length is 14 residues. V lost 6 bases to trimming and J lost 2 bases, with 14 bases between them. In germline, CDR1 is KGHSH, CDR2 LQKENI. This chain's CDR3 is CASSGETGPYEQYF. Written as DNA, the CDR3 is TGTGCCAGCTCGGGCGAGACAGGACCCTACGAGCAGTACTTC.

V gene TRBV5-6 combines with J gene TRBJ1-1; a weak D match, TRBD1 (6 bases). Germline-derived CDR1 and CDR2 are SGHDT and YYEEEE. This CDR3 has 13 residues. V shed 5 bases and J shed 5 bases, with 13 bases lying between them. The CDR3 protein is CASRSTGRTEAFF. The CDR3 bases are TGTGCCAGCAGATCGACAGGAAGGACTGAAGCTTTCTTT.